This T cell receptor beta chain was sequenced for a study of circulating tumor DNA in untreated peripheral T-cell lymphoma. Clones were read by immunoSEQ multiplex PCR, and TCRdb kept only the in-frame ones, dropping some. The sample gives 2,000 to 2,500 clones, 87% of which show up once; around 28% is in the top ten. Between the trimmed V and J ends, which lost 3 bases and 4 bases, there was a span of 16 bases. The CDR3 is made up of 16 amino acids. Germline CDR1 is SGHDT and CDR2 is YYEEEE. The TCR was taken from a human donor with peripheral T-cell lymphoma. Sequenced sample: cell-free DNA from blood serum. This rearrangement joins TRBV5-6 to TRBJ1-4, with D unresolved. CDR3 in amino acids: CASSSPGKVGNEKLFF. The CDR3 DNA is TGTGCCAGCAGCTCCCCCGGGAAAGTGGGTAATGAAAAACTGTTTTTT.